This T cell receptor beta chain was sequenced for a study of cytomegalovirus exposure and HLA in healthy donors. Study findings and constraints: Presence/absence analyses rested on an assumption that sequencing depth was roughly uniform across donors. Most of the TCR beta V segments (in an earlier analysis) were productive either about 90% or about 30% of the time. Using a false discovery rate of 0.05, a later analysis showed that some 16,000 TCR beta sequences were associated with HLA alleles.

This CDR3 region has 16 residues. V was shortened by 0 bases and J by 1 base, with 12 bases between the two germline ends. The germline gives CDR1 SGHVS, CDR2 FQNEAQ. The PCR made use of 60 Vbeta and 13 Jbeta primers. The repertoire was sequenced with immunoSEQ multiplex PCR; TCRdb's copy has only in-frame clones and lacks some. This sample has about 160,000 clones; roughly 80% occur once, and the top ten carry roughly 2.1%. Concerning this clone: Its antigen is not known.

The sequence came from a man in his fifties in good health and CMV-seropositive. Input material: PBMCs. The chain employs TRBV7-8 and TRBJ2-5; D call uncertain. The CDR3 DNA is TGTGCCAGCAGCTTAGCGCTTGGCAGCGTCCAAGAGACCCAGTACTTC. It specifies CASSLALGSVQETQYF.